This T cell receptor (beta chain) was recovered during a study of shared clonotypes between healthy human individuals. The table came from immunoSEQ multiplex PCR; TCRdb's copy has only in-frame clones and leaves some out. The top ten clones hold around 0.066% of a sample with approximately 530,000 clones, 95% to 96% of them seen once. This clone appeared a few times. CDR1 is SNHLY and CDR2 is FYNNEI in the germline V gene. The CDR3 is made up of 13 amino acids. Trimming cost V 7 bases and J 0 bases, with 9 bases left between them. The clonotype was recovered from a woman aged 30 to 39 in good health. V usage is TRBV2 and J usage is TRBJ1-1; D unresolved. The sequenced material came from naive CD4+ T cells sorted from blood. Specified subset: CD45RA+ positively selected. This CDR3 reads CASKVGMNTEAFF. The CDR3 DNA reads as TGTGCCAGCAAGGTAGGGATGAACACTGAAGCTTTCTTT.